This T cell receptor (beta chain) was documented in a study of blood T cell repertoires in COVID-19. Whole-study context: Donors in the United States, Italy and Spain gave samples during acute or convalescent COVID-19. PBMCs, B-cell-depleted T cells, or T cells provided the cDNA or gDNA that made up the material.

Study processing details: Nucleated cell counts were estimated from reference gene primer amplification. Only in-frame clones appear in the TCRdb table, and some are missing; sequencing was by immunoSEQ multiplex PCR. D and trimming come from the DNA, and the V and J calls and clone size come from that table. This table holds about 210,000 clones, roughly nine tenths found once. The TCR was taken from a man aged 30 to 39 with acute or convalescent COVID-19. The source material was peripheral blood.

The CDR3 DNA reads TGTGCCAGCAGTCTAGACGGGAATCAGCCCCAGCATTTT. Protein: CASSLDGNQPQHF. The V and J genes are TRBV28 and TRBJ1-5; no clear D gene. This CDR3 is 13 amino acids long. Between the trimmed V and J ends, which lost 5 bases and 4 bases, there was a span of 9 bases. Germline V gives CDR1 MDHEN, CDR2 SYDVKM.